Many counts were recorded for the clone carrying this T cell receptor (beta chain). What it binds is unknown. The data stem from a study of CD8 T cells in ankylosing spondylitis. Study-wide results and caveats: Earlier literature documents some of the motif variants in reactive arthritis synovial fluid and blood. The authors reported significant enrichment of disease-linked clones in matched ankylosing spondylitis synovial fluid.

This CDR3 comprises 15 residues. Trimming pared 3 bases from V and 0 bases from J, leaving 9 bases between. Germline CDR1 is SGHRS and CDR2 is YFSETQ. Quantitative 5'-RACE was performed with molecular barcodes, and it yielded the TCR beta libraries. TCRdb re-called the 5' RACE reads through MiXCR, storing one row per CDR3 protein. The profile shows 200,000 to 250,000 distinct CDR3 sequences, more than 9% of them singletons. V usage is TRBV5-1 and J usage is TRBJ2-2; the D is unclear. The source of this sequence is a male donor with ankylosing spondylitis or in good health (not recorded which). The specimen was blood, either unsorted or a sorted T cell fraction (not recorded which). The CDR3 protein is CASSYLQTNTGELFF. The DNA of the CDR3 is TGCGCCAGCAGCTACCTCCAGACGAACACCGGGGAGCTGTTTTTT. Filled out from reference TRBV5-1 and TRBJ2-2, the complete variable domain reads KAGVTQTPRYLIKTRGQQVTLSCSPISGHRSVSWYQQTPGQGLQFLFEYFSETQRNKGNFPGRFSGRQFSNSRSEMNVSTLELGDSALYLCASSYLQTNTGELFFGEGSRLTVL.